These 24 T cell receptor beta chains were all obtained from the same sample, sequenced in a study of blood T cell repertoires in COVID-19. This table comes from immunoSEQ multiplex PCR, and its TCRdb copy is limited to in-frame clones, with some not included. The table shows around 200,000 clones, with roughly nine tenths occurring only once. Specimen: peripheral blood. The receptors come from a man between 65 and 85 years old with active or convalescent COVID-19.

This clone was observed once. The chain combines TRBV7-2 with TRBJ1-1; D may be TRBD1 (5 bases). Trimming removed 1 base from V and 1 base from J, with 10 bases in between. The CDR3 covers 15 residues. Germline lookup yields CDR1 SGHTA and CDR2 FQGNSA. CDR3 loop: CASSLGWQGNTEAFF. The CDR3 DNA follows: TGTGCCAGCAGCTTAGGCTGGCAGGGGAACACTGAAGCTTTCTTT.

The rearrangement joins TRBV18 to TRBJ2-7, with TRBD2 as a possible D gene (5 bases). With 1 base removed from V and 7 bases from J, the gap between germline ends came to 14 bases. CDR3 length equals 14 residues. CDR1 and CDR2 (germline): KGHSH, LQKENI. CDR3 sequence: CASSPLRESGEQYF. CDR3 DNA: TGTGCCAGCTCACCACTTAGGGAGTCGGGGGAGCAGTACTTC.

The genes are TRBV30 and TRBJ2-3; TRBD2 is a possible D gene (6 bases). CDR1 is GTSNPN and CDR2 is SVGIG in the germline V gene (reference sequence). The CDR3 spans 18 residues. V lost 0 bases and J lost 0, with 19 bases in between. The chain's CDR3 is CAWSVPSSRRGSTDTQYF. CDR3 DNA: TGTGCCTGGAGTGTACCCTCAAGTAGGCGGGGTAGCACAGATACGCAGTATTTT. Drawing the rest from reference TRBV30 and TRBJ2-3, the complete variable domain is SQTIHQWPATLVQPVGSPLSLECTVEGTSNPNLYWYRQAAGRGLQLLFYSVGIGQISSEVPQNLSASRPQDRQFILSSKKLLLSDSGFYLCAWSVPSSRRGSTDTQYFGPGTRLTVL.

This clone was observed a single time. The CDR3 loop is CASSSREGETQYF. CDR3 in DNA: TGTGCCAGCAGTTCTCGGGAGGGAGAGACCCAGTACTTC. The chain recombines TRBV27 with TRBJ2-5; 8 nucleotides match TRBD2. The CDR3 consists of 13 residues. CDR1 and CDR2 from the germline V gene are MNHEY and SMNVEV (reference sequence). With V trimmed by 4 bases and J by 4 bases, 2 bases remained unmatched.

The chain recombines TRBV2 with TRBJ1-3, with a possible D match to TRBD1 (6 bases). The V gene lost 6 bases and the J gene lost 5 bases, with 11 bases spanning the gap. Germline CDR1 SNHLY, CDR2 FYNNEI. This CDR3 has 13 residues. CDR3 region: CASSGRGRNTIYF. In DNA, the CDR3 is TGTGCCAGCAGCGGCAGGGGTAGAAACACCATATATTTT.

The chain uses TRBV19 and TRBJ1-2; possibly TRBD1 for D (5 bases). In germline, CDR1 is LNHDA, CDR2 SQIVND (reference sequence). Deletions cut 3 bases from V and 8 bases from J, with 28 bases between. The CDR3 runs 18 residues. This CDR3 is CASSMWLGQTIRVWGYTF. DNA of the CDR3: TGTGCCAGTAGTATGTGGTTGGGGCAGACAATTCGCGTGTGGGGCTACACCTTC.

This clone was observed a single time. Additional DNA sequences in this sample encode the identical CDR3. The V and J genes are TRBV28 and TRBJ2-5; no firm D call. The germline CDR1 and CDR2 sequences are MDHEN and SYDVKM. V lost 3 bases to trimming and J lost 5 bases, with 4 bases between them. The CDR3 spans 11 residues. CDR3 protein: CASSFRETQYF. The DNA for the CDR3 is TGTGCCAGCAGTTTTCGTGAGACCCAGTACTTC.

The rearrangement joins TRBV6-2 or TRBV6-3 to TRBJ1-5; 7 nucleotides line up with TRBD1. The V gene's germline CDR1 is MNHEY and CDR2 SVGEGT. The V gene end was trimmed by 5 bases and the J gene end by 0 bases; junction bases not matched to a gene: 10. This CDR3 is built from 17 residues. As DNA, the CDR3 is TGTGCCAGCAGTAACAGACAGGGCCGCTATAGCAATCAGCCCCAGCATTTT. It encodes CASSNRQGRYSNQPQHF.

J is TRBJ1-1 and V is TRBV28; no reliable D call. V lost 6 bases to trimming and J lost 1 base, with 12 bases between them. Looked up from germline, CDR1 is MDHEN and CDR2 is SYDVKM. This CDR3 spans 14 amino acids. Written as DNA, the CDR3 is TGTGCCAGCAGCTCCGGACTGAAGAACACTGAAGCTTTCTTT. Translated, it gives CASSSGLKNTEAFF.

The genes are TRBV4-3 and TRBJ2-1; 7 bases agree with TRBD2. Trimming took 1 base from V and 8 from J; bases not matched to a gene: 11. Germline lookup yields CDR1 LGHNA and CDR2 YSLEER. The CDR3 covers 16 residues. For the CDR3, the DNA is TGCGCCAGCAGCCAAGGGGGGGGGAGTTACGTGGATGAGCAGTTCTTC. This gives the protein CASSQGGGSYVDEQFF.

The DNA of the CDR3 is TGTGCCACCAGCAGAGACAGGTCAGGTTCACCCCTCCACTTT. Its protein is CATSRDRSGSPLHF. The rearrangement uses TRBV15 and TRBJ1-6; D remains ambiguous. Trimming shortened V by 0 bases and J by 9 bases, and 9 bases separated the two germline ends. Per the germline V gene, CDR1 is LNHNV and CDR2 is YYDKDF (reference sequence). The CDR3 contains 14 residues.

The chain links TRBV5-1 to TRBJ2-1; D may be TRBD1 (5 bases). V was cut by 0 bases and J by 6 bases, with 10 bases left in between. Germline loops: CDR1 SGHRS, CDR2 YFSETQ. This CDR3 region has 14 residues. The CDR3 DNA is TGCGCCAGCAGCTTGGCCTTTACAGGCAATGAGCAGTTCTTC. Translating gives CASSLAFTGNEQFF. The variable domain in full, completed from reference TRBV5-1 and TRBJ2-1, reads KAGVTQTPRYLIKTRGQQVTLSCSPISGHRSVSWYQQTPGQGLQFLFEYFSETQRNKGNFPGRFSGRQFSNSRSEMNVSTLELGDSALYLCASSLAFTGNEQFFGPGTRLTVL.

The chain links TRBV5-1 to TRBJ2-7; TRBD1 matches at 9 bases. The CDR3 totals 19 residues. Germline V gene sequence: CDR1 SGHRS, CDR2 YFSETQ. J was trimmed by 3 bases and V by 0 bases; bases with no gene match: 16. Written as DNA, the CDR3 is TGCGCCAGCAGCTTGGCCTCCGGGACAGGGCCTATCCTCAGCTACGAGCAGTACTTC. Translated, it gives CASSLASGTGPILSYEQYF.

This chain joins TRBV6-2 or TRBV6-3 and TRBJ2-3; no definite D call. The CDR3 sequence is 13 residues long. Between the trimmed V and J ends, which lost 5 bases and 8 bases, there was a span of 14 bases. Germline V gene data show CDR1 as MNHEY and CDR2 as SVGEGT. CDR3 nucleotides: TGTGCCAGCAGTCCCATCCAGCGAGGTACGCAGTATTTT. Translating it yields CASSPIQRGTQYF.

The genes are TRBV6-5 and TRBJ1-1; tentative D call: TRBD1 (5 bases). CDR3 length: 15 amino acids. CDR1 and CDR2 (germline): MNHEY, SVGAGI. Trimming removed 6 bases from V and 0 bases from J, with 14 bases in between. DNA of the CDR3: TGTGCCAGCAGGGGGCGTGACTCCATGAACACTGAAGCTTTCTTT. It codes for CASRGRDSMNTEAFF.

The CDR3 sequence: CASSLQGAKNQPQHF. DNA of the CDR3: TGTGCCAGCAGTTTACAGGGGGCTAAAAATCAGCCCCAGCATTTT. The chain carries TRBV6-6 and TRBJ1-5, with TRBD1 matching 9 bases. The CDR3 runs 15 residues. Germline V lookup: CDR1 MNHNY, CDR2 SVGAGI (reference sequence). The junction had 5 bases not matched to a gene; V was cut back by 4 bases and J by 4 bases.

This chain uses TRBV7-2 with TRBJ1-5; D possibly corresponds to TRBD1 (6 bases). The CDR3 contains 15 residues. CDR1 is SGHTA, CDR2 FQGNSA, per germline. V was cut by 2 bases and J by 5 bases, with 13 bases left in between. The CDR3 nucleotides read TGTGCCAGCAGCTTAATCGGACAGTATTATCAGCCCCAGCATTTT. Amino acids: CASSLIGQYYQPQHF.

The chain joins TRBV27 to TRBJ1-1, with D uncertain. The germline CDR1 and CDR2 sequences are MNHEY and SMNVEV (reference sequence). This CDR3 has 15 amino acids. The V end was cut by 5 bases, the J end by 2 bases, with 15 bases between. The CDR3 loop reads CASSKIPGDNTEAFF. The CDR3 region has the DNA TGTGCCAGCAGTAAAATCCCGGGAGACAACACTGAAGCTTTCTTT.

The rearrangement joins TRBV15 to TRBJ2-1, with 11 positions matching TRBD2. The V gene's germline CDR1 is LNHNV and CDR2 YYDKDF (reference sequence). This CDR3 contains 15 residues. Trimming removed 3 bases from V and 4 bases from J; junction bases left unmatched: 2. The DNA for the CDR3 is TGTGCCACCAGCAGTAGCGGGAGGGTTTACAATGAGCAGTTCTTC. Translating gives CATSSSGRVYNEQFF.

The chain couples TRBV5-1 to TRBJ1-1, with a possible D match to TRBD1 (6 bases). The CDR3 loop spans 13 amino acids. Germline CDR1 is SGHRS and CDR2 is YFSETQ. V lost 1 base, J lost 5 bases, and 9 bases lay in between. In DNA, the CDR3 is TGCGCCAGCAGCTTGATAAGGGGGACTGAAGCTTTCTTT. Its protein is CASSLIRGTEAFF.

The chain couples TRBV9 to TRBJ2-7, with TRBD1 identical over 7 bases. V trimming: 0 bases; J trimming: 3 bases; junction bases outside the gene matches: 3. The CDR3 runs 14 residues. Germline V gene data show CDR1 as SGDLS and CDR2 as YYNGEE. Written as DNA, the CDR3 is TGTGCCAGCAGCGTAGGGGACAGATTCTACGAGCAGTACTTC. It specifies CASSVGDRFYEQYF. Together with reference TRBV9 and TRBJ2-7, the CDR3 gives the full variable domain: DSGVTQTPKHLITATGQRVTLRCSPRSGDLSVYWYQQSLDQGLQFLIQYYNGEERAKGNILERFSAQQFPDLHSELNLSSLELGDSALYFCASSVGDRFYEQYFGPGTRLTVT.

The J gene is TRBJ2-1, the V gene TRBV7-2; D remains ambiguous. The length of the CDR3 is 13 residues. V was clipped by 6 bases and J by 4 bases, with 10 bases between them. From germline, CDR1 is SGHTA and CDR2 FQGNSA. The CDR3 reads CASSPPEYNEQFF. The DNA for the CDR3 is TGTGCCAGCAGTCCTCCGGAGTACAATGAGCAGTTCTTC.

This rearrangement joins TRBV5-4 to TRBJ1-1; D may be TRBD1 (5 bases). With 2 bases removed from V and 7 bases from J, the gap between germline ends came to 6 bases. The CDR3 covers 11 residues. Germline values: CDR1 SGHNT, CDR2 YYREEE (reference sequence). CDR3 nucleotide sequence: TGTGCCAGCAGCTTTGACAGTGAAGCTTTCTTT. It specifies CASSFDSEAFF.

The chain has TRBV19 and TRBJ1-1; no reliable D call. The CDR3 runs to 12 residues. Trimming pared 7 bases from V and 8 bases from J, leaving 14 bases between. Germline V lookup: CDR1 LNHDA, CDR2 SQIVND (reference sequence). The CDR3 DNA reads TGTGCCAGTAACCGGGAAAAGTCGGAAGCTTTCTTT. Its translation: CASNREKSEAFF. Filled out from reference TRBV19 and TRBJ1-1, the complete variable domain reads DGGITQSPKYLFRKEGQNVTLSCEQNLNHDAMYWYRQDPGQGLRLIYYSQIVNDFQKGDIAEGYSVSREKKESFPLTVTSAQKNPTAFYLCASNREKSEAFFGQGTRLTVV.